This TCR beta chain derives from a study of blood T cells in healthy people across ages. The CDR3 runs to 14 residues. Germline CDR1 is DFQATT and CDR2 is SNEGSKA (reference sequence). As for this clonotype: The germline gene is not matched at one end of the junction; a read error may be the cause.

The donors, all healthy, were Caucasians living in Russia, aged about 6 to 90. Primed by a sample-barcoded 5' primer and a J-beta primer mix, a second PCR proceeded for roughly 7 to 12 cycles. MiXCR, run by TCRdb on the 5' RACE reads, gives a single entry per CDR3 protein. Of 700,000 or so distinct CDR3 sequences listed, approximately 40% are singletons. This clonotype originated in a man aged 80 or over in good health. The specimen sequenced was blood. This chain joins TRBV20-1 and TRBJ2-5, with D tentatively TRBD2 (6 bases). CDR3 in DNA: TGCAGTGCTGGAGACCGGGGGTCCCAAGAGATCCAGTACTTC. As protein: CSAGDRGSQEIQYF.